The source of this T cell receptor beta chain is a study of blood T cells in healthy people across ages (dated by TCRdb to 2013 to 2016). In the study overall: In model experiments, roughly one uniquely barcoded TCR beta cDNA molecule per two T cells was captured by template switching. The study analyzed two additional independent replicas of 1 million unique cDNA reads from the same blood draw for two donors, one aged 18 to 30 and one aged 80 or older. To avoid experimental bias, donors of different ages were spread randomly across the sequencing lanes. Using deep sequencing normalized with unique cDNA molecular identifiers, the study measured how TCR beta repertoire diversity changes with age. The donors were split into four age groups: young (average about 15 years), middle-aged (over 35), aged (roughly 68) and long-lived (roughly 86).

The research as a whole found: Donor CMV infection status was unknown, potentially confounding age-related changes in expanded clonotypes. Conclusive comparison of naive and antigen-experienced compartments was prevented by the profiling of bulk unsorted PBMCs. Observed TCR beta diversity per million T cells fell roughly linearly with age, and a significant reduction was already apparent by age roughly 40. Total diversity estimates from one million sequenced T cells were considered lower bounds and underestimates. A strong correlation was found between observed TCR beta diversity and the percentage of naive T cells measured by flow cytometry. Compared with the aged group, the long-lived group had more naive CD4+ T cells, fewer expanded clones and increased TCR diversity, suggesting age selection.

Donors were about 36 systemically healthy Caucasian individuals from Russia aged roughly 6 to 100 years. Roughly 10 milliliters of peripheral blood were drawn from each donor into EDTA-treated Vacutainer tubes. Ficoll-Paque density-gradient centrifugation was used to isolate PBMCs, with at least 6.5 million per sample. Total RNA, at least 6 micrograms per sample, was extracted from PBMCs with Trizol reagent. Naive CD45RAhigh/CD27high T cell percentages were measured by flow cytometry on a PBMC aliquot from every donor. Receptors were amplified or captured by 5' RACE. Instrument on record: Illumina HiSeq 2500. A second about 7 to 11 cycle PCR used a sample-barcoded 5' primer and a J-beta primer mix. A unique molecular identifier was introduced onto each TCR beta cDNA molecule by a template-switch 5' adaptor carrying 12 random nucleotides. Each sample yielded at least 3 million CDR3-containing paired-end reads. First-strand cDNA was synthesized from all RNA with the Mint cDNA synthesis kit, primed by a TRBC-specific oligonucleotide. Following uracil-DNA glycosylase treatment, all cDNA underwent a first 18-cycle PCR with the universal primers M1SS and BC2_uni_R. The authors' analysis ran thus. For normalization, 1 million high-quality reads were randomly selected from each sample, with every read carrying a distinct molecular identifier. Reads sharing molecular identifiers were discarded rather than binned into consensus sequences. MiTCR, set to a Q25 quality threshold and the strictest error-elimination algorithm, was used for CDR3 identification, clonotype clustering and error correction. A nonparametric unseen species model using Euler transformation provided a lower-bound estimate of total TCR beta diversity. The public reads were quality trimmed at Q25 with fastp and then assembled into clones with MiXCR by TCRdb, keeping productive beta chains. Rows merge per CDR3 protein into single entries with the most common DNA and genes. TCRdb, rather than the study authors, made the V and J calls. The sample includes about 1.6 million distinct CDR3 sequences, with roughly 30% observed a single time. Of the sample, about 11% falls within the top ten clones.

This clonotype was picked up many times. Its antigen specificity is not known. One base away there is no much larger clone; base qualities are not given. The sequence was collected from a woman aged 25 to 45 in good health. The specimen sequenced was blood.

CDR3 protein: CASSPGTLSSYEQYF. The DNA sequence is as follows: TGTGCCAGCAGCCCAGGGACCCTTAGCTCCTACGAGCAGTACTTC. The sequence links TRBV6-1 to TRBJ2-7; the D gene is perhaps TRBD1 or TRBD2, as each covers 5 bases. The germline V gene encodes CDR1 MNHNS and CDR2 SASEGT. V was cut back by 6 bases and J by 0 bases, leaving a gap of 15 bases between them. The CDR3 goes from the cysteine to the phenylalanine over 15 residues. Only CDR3 DNA is held: 45 bases, read in frame from base 1.